Below, 24 T cell receptor beta chains from the same sample are listed, as sequenced in a study of PD-1 blockade in mismatch repair-deficient tumors. These TCRs' antigens remain unknown. Using immunoSEQ multiplex PCR, the repertoire was profiled, and TCRdb retains in-frame clones only, with some absent. The sample shows thousands of clones, around nine tenths of them seen only once. The time point was: approximately ten-day in vitro stimulation with candidate neoantigen peptide 7. The sequencing used cells cultured in vitro, collected from a patient treated with pembrolizumab. Source of these receptors: an adult with mismatch repair-deficient cancer.

This clone was seen a single time. This chain connects TRBV6-1 to TRBJ2-1, with TRBD1 matching 7 bases. Per germline, CDR1 MNHNS and CDR2 SASEGT. The ends lost 10 bases at V and 0 bases at J; junction bases unmatched: 3. The CDR3 extends over 13 amino acids. CDR3 in amino acids: CATRDSSYNEQFF. Here the CDR3 DNA reads TGTGCCACCCGGGACAGCTCCTACAATGAGCAGTTCTTC.

The rearrangement links TRBV19 to TRBJ2-7; no firm D call. This CDR3 spans 12 amino acids. Germline-derived CDR1 and CDR2 are LNHDA and SQIVND (reference sequence). Deletions cut 9 bases from V and 5 bases from J, with 14 bases between. CDR3 region: CASLFLGHEQYF. CDR3 nucleotides: TGTGCCAGCCTCTTTTTGGGCCACGAGCAGTACTTC.

This clone has just a few counts. V is TRBV5-1 and J is TRBJ2-3; 12 bases are a match to TRBD2. This CDR3 has 16 amino acids. V dropped 6 bases and J dropped 3; count of bases not matched to a gene: 8. Germline values: CDR1 SGHRS, CDR2 YFSETQ. CDR3 in amino acids: CASNLRLAGVTDTQYF. The CDR3 DNA sequence: TGCGCCAGCAACTTAAGACTAGCGGGAGTAACAGATACGCAGTATTTT.

The genes are TRBV10-3 and TRBJ2-7; D is unclear. V lost 3 bases and J lost 2, with 17 bases in between. The CDR3 consists of 16 residues. Germline-derived CDR1 and CDR2 are ENHRY and SYGVKD. This CDR3 is CAISDSGRAVPYEQYF. CDR3 DNA sequence: TGTGCCATCAGTGATTCTGGAAGGGCGGTCCCCTACGAGCAGTACTTC.

This chain links TRBV11-2 with TRBJ2-5, with a possible D match to TRBD1 (5 bases). V lost 2 bases to trimming and J lost 4 bases, with 11 bases between them. Looked up from germline, CDR1 is SGHAT and CDR2 is FQNNGV. This CDR3 has 14 amino acids. The CDR3 reads CASSLYRSLETQYF. The CDR3 DNA reads as TGTGCCAGCAGCTTATACAGGAGCTTAGAGACCCAGTACTTC.

This clone was seen only a few times. CDR3 DNA: TGTGCCATCCTCAGGATGAGGGAGCGGGAGACCCAGTACTTC. Encoded protein: CAILRMRERETQYF. V gene TRBV6-1 combines with J gene TRBJ2-5; D may be TRBD2 (5 bases). The length of the CDR3 is 14 residues. V gave up 10 bases and J gave up 5 bases, with 20 bases separating them. Germline CDR1 reads MNHNS; CDR2 reads SASEGT.

This sequence joins TRBV18 and TRBJ1-1, with 7 bases identical to TRBD1. J was trimmed by 1 base and V by 1 base; bases with no gene match: 6. The V gene's germline CDR1 is KGHSH and CDR2 LQKENI. The CDR3 has 16 residues. CDR3 nucleotide sequence: TGTGCCAGCTCACCACGGCCCTCAGGGGGGAACACTGAAGCTTTCTTT. It yields the protein CASSPRPSGGNTEAFF.

V and J are TRBV6-6 and TRBJ2-7; 10 bases map to TRBD2. Germline trimming cut 0 bases from V and 5 bases from J; bases unmatched to any gene: 4. The CDR3 covers 15 residues. The germline gives CDR1 MNHNY, CDR2 SVGAGI (reference sequence). The CDR3 DNA reads as TGTGCCAGCAGTTACTCGATAGCGGGAGGCAACGAGCAGTACTTC. Encoded protein: CASSYSIAGGNEQYF.

The rearrangement uses TRBV7-2 and TRBJ2-1; maybe TRBD2 (6 bases). Germline V gene lookup returns CDR1 SGHTA and CDR2 FQGNSA. V shed 8 bases and J shed 10 bases, with 21 bases lying between them. This CDR3 is 14 amino acids long. The CDR3 region is CASSAGQARQEQFF. CDR3 in DNA: TGTGCCAGCTCAGCGGGTCAGGCCAGACAGGAGCAGTTCTTC.

The genes are TRBV15 and TRBJ2-7; TRBD2 aligns across 7 bases. V was pared by 0 bases and J by 6 bases, with 8 bases of the junction left unmatched. The CDR3 runs to 15 residues. In germline, CDR1 is LNHNV, CDR2 YYDKDF (reference sequence). The CDR3 DNA follows: TGTGCCACCAGCAGAGATTTGTCGGGAGGAGGCGAGCAGTACTTC. Translated: CATSRDLSGGGEQYF.

The V gene is TRBV9, the J gene TRBJ2-2; 10 bases map to TRBD2. The CDR3 covers 16 residues. From germline, CDR1 is SGDLS and CDR2 YYNGEE. Trimming cost V 4 bases and J 3 bases; bases outside gene matches: 6. The CDR3 protein is CASSPLAGVYTGELFF. CDR3 DNA: TGTGCCAGCAGCCCCCTAGCGGGAGTTTACACCGGGGAGCTGTTTTTT. Based on the CDR3 plus reference TRBV9 and TRBJ2-2, the full variable domain is DSGVTQTPKHLITATGQRVTLRCSPRSGDLSVYWYQQSLDQGLQFLIQYYNGEERAKGNILERFSAQQFPDLHSELNLSSLELGDSALYFCASSPLAGVYTGELFFGEGSRLTVL.

The chain combines TRBV7-2 with TRBJ2-5; the D is unclear. Germline assignment: CDR1 SGHTA and CDR2 FQGNSA. Deletions cut 3 bases from V and 4 bases from J, with 9 bases between. CDR3 length: 13 residues. The CDR3 reads CASSFDHGETQYF. CDR3 coding DNA: TGTGCCAGCAGCTTCGACCACGGAGAGACCCAGTACTTC.

The chain couples TRBV9 to TRBJ2-3, with 9 bases identical to TRBD1. The CDR3 sequence is 16 residues long. The V gene end was trimmed by 0 bases and the J gene end by 6 bases; junction bases not matched to a gene: 8. Germline V gene data show CDR1 as SGDLS and CDR2 as YYNGEE. CDR3 protein: CASSVAGGTGTDTQYF. In nucleotides, the CDR3 is TGTGCCAGCAGCGTAGCCGGGGGGACAGGGACTGATACGCAGTATTTT.

V gene TRBV2 combines with J gene TRBJ1-5; unclear D gene. Germline CDR1 SNHLY, CDR2 FYNNEI. The CDR3 totals 17 residues. V was shortened by 2 bases and J by 4 bases, with 18 bases between the two germline ends. The CDR3 nucleotides are TGTGCCAGCAGTGAATTTGGCCAGCTGGGCAAGAATCAGCCCCAGCATTTT. Translation gives CASSEFGQLGKNQPQHF.

The chain joins TRBV5-1 to TRBJ2-5; 12 bases are a match to TRBD2. This CDR3 region has 15 residues. With V trimmed by 4 bases and J by 4 bases, 5 bases remained unmatched. Germline V gene sequence: CDR1 SGHRS, CDR2 YFSETQ. The CDR3 DNA is TGCGCCAGCAGCGCGACTAGCGGGAGCTTAGAGACCCAGTACTTC. Its protein is CASSATSGSLETQYF.

V and J are TRBV11-2 and TRBJ2-7; perhaps TRBD1 as D (6 bases). Germline CDR1 and CDR2: SGHAT and FQNNGV. The V gene lost 1 base and the J gene lost 6 bases, with 16 bases spanning the gap. The CDR3 extends over 15 amino acids. Here the CDR3 DNA reads TGTGCCAGCAGCTTAGTGGCGGCAGGGGTGACCGAGCAGTACTTC. Amino acid sequence: CASSLVAAGVTEQYF.

The CDR3 here is CASRPTGKTYEQYF. CDR3 nucleotides: TGTGCCAGCAGACCGACAGGGAAAACCTACGAGCAGTACTTC. The rearrangement joins TRBV6-1 to TRBJ2-7; TRBD1 matches 7 bases. J was trimmed by 2 bases and V by 6 bases; bases with no gene match: 7. Germline CDR1 and CDR2: MNHNS and SASEGT. The CDR3 spans 14 residues.

V usage is TRBV7-9 and J usage is TRBJ2-7; tentatively, D is TRBD2 (6 bases). Germline assignment: CDR1 SEHNR and CDR2 FQNEAQ (reference sequence). V was shortened by 7 bases and J by 0 bases, with 19 bases between the two germline ends. The CDR3 sequence is 16 residues long. CDR3 coding DNA: TGTGCCAGCACCACGACAGTGGGGGGTATCTCCTACGAGCAGTACTTC. Translation: CASTTTVGGISYEQYF.

V and J are TRBV19 and TRBJ2-5; TRBD1 matches at 8 bases. The tail of the sequence fits TRBJ2-7 better, so the J call may be wrong. CDR3 length: 12 residues. Germline CDR1 and CDR2: LNHDA and SQIVND (reference sequence). The CDR3 region is CASGQGYYEQYF. CDR3 DNA: TGTGCCAGTGGACAGGGCTACTACGAGCAGTACTTC.

The genes are TRBV4-2 and TRBJ2-7; D gene ambiguous. The CDR3 consists of 16 residues. Germline V gene data show CDR1 as LGHNA and CDR2 as YNFKEQ. Trimming took 4 bases from V and 1 from J, leaving 17 bases between them. The CDR3 here is CASSPMAGLGSYEQYF. DNA for the CDR3: TGTGCCAGCAGCCCCATGGCAGGTCTGGGATCCTACGAGCAGTACTTC.

J is TRBJ2-3 and V is TRBV7-3, with D unclear. There are 15 residues in the CDR3. Germline lookup yields CDR1 SGHTA and CDR2 FQGTGA. V was clipped by 1 base and J by 0 bases, with 8 bases between them. CDR3 DNA sequence: TGTGCCAGCAGCTTAAAAGGCCCTAGCACAGATACGCAGTATTTT. This sequence encodes CASSLKGPSTDTQYF.

CDR3 amino acids: CASSQGTYEQYF. As DNA, the CDR3 is TGTGCCAGCAGCCAGGGAACCTACGAGCAGTACTTC. The V gene is TRBV28, the J gene TRBJ2-7, with D maybe TRBD1 (5 bases). V was cut by 6 bases and J by 2 bases, with 8 bases left in between. Germline V gives CDR1 MDHEN, CDR2 SYDVKM. This CDR3 spans 12 amino acids.

This chain links TRBV18 with TRBJ2-7; 7 positions agree with TRBD2. Looked up from germline, CDR1 is KGHSH and CDR2 is LQKENI. The CDR3 extends over 14 amino acids. Losses at the gene ends were 6 bases for V and 0 bases for J; bases not matched to a gene: 5. The CDR3 DNA follows: TGTGCCAGCTCCCTCACTAGCGACTCCTACGAGCAGTACTTC. It yields the protein CASSLTSDSYEQYF. Using reference TRBV18 and TRBJ2-7 for the parts outside the CDR3, the full variable domain is NAGVMQNPRHLVRRRGQEARLRCSPMKGHSHVYWYRQLPEEGLKFMVYLQKENIIDESGMPKERFSAEFPKEGPSILRIQQVVRGDSAAYFCASSLTSDSYEQYFGPGTRLTVT.

This clone was picked up one time. The CDR3 region is CASMFQSSSYNSPLHF. Here the CDR3 DNA reads TGTGCCAGCATGTTCCAGTCGAGCTCCTATAATTCACCCCTCCACTTT. J is TRBJ1-6 and V is TRBV27; D remains ambiguous. The CDR3 runs to 16 residues. Between the trimmed V and J ends, which lost 7 bases and 0 bases, there was a span of 13 bases. Germline V lookup: CDR1 MNHEY, CDR2 SMNVEV (reference sequence).